Detailed here is one T cell receptor beta chain. The antigen is unknown. Clones were read by immunoSEQ multiplex PCR, and TCRdb kept only the in-frame ones, dropping some. This table holds a few hundred thousand clones, about nine tenths found once. The sample originates from a study of cytomegalovirus exposure and HLA in healthy donors. General study findings and limits: According to a later analysis, TCR clusters from the first cohort tended to co-occur in the 100 to 150 validation repertoires. Some public TCRs appeared in many individuals, while most sequences were rare. Listed as cytomegalovirus-associated were 150 or so TCR beta chains.

The donors were in the approximately 120-subject validation cohort; that cohort was separate from the roughly 700-subject first cohort. This clonotype was sampled from a woman aged 18-29 years in good health and CMV-seronegative. Sequencing input: PBMCs.

CDR3 in DNA: TGTGCCACCAGCAGAGGCGAAGGCGGAAACACAGATACGCAGTATTTT. Amino acids: CATSRGEGGNTDTQYF. The genes are TRBV15 and TRBJ2-3; D call uncertain. Trimming took off 1 base at V and 2 bases at J, with 13 bases between the two ends. The CDR3 length is 16 residues. Germline V gene sequence: CDR1 LNHNV, CDR2 YYDKDF (reference sequence).